The present T cell receptor beta chain was sequenced within a study of blood T cells in healthy people across ages (dated by TCRdb to about 2015). Background on the whole study: In model experiments, template switching captured about one uniquely barcoded TCR beta cDNA molecule for every two T cells. The donors were divided into four age groups: young (average around 16 years), middle-aged (about 39), aged (approximately 64) and long-lived (around 87). The study analyzed two additional independent replicas of 1 million unique cDNA reads from the same blood draw for two donors, one aged 18 to 30 and one aged 80 or older. Using deep sequencing normalized with unique cDNA molecular identifiers, the study measured how TCR beta repertoire diversity changes with age.

This clonotype was found a few times. Its antigen target is currently unknown. Qualities for individual bases were not recorded, and no much larger clone is one base off. The V and J ends are trimmed by 5 bases and 1 base, leaving 12 bases between them. The CDR3 runs 15 amino acids, cysteine and phenylalanine included. Solely the CDR3 DNA is kept, with 45 bases framed from the first base. The 39 donors, aged about 6 to 90 years, were systemically healthy Caucasian individuals from Russia. Each donor gave 8 to 10 milliliters of peripheral blood, drawn into EDTA-treated Vacutainer tubes. Ficoll-Paque density-gradient centrifugation was used to isolate PBMCs, with at least 6.5 million per sample. Total RNA was extracted from PBMCs with Trizol reagent, with at least 5.5 micrograms obtained per sample. The percentages of naive CD45RAhigh/CD27high T cells were determined by flow cytometry on a PBMC aliquot from every donor.

Receptor amplification or capture employed 5' RACE. Sequenced on an Illumina HiSeq 2500. A second PCR of roughly 7 to 12 cycles was run with a J-beta primer mix and a sample-barcoded 5' primer. Each TCR beta cDNA molecule received a unique molecular identifier from a template-switch 5' adaptor carrying 12 random nucleotides. At least 2.5 million CDR3-containing paired-end reads were obtained from each sample. First-strand cDNA synthesis was performed from all RNA using the Mint cDNA synthesis kit, with priming by a TRBC-specific oligonucleotide. Following uracil-DNA glycosylase treatment, all cDNA underwent a first 18-cycle PCR with the universal primers M1SS and BC2_uni_R. In the authors' own workflow: For normalization, 1 million high-quality reads, each with a distinct molecular identifier, were randomly selected from each sample. Instead of being binned into consensus sequences, reads with shared molecular identifiers were discarded. CDR3 identification, clonotype clustering and error correction used MiTCR with a Q25 quality threshold and the strictest error-elimination algorithm. Lower-bound total TCR beta diversity was estimated with a nonparametric unseen species model using Euler transformation. TCRdb applied fastp at Q25 and MiXCR to the public reads, then kept only in-frame beta chains. Here each entry gathers all rows of one CDR3 protein and keeps the most common genes and DNA. The V and J calls shown here were made by TCRdb, not taken from the authors' results. Within this sample are nearly 800,000 distinct CDR3 sequences, with just under 25% of them counted one time only. In total, the top ten clones hold roughly 3.5% of the sample.

The study at large found these results: Total diversity estimates from one million sequenced T cells were considered lower bounds and underestimates. Observed TCR beta diversity per million T cells fell roughly linearly with age, and a significant reduction was already apparent by age roughly 40. Observed TCR beta diversity correlated strongly with the percentage of naive T cells measured by flow cytometry. Compared with the aged group, the long-lived group had more naive CD4+ T cells, fewer expanded clones and increased TCR diversity, suggesting age selection. Because profiling used bulk unsorted PBMCs, naive and antigen-experienced compartments could not be compared conclusively. Because the CMV infection status of the donors was unknown, age-related changes in expanded clonotypes may potentially have been confounded.

The sample was also linked to a second study, of T cells of mothers and their children. Drawing on the second study: The donors were nine systemically healthy Caucasian individuals, made up of three mothers and their six children. cDNA synthesis used all of the extracted RNA, with approximately 1.4 ug of RNA in each 15 ul reaction. Sample barcodes and 2-4 random nucleotides were added via the M1S primer in the second PCR. More than 8 million TCR beta CDR3 reads were obtained from each mother, and about 3 million reads were obtained from each child. TCR recombination output is similarly shaped by thymic selection in related and unrelated pairs, with a minor effect exerted by inherited differences. Normalized repertoire overlap was always slightly but never significantly higher in related than unrelated mother-child pairs. No persistent microchimeric T cell clones were found, with a detection sensitivity of 75 to 100 clones per million clonotypes. In the study, deep NGS was used to compare the TCR beta repertoires of mothers and children, and features distinguishing related mother-child pairs from unrelated individuals were sought. On average, the children were about 10 +/- 4 years old, while the mothers were about 40 +/- 4 years old. After adapters were ligated using NEBNext reagents, the libraries underwent 100+100 nt paired-end sequencing on an Illumina HiSeq 2000. To avoid cross-contamination, the mother libraries and the child libraries were prepared a month apart and sequenced in separate runs. Between roughly 500,000 and 2,100,000 distinct TCR beta clonotypes were identified per donor. Naive TCR beta clonotypes were estimated from low-frequency clonotypes matched to each donor's FACS-determined naive share, without sorting.

This sequence was found in a boy aged 5-17 years in good health. The rearranged segments are TRBV12-3 or TRBV12-4 and TRBJ2-1; TRBD2 might be the D gene, on 6 matching bases. Sequencing was done on a sample of blood. The CDR3 loop reads CASSPLLASYNEQFF. The sequenced DNA is TGTGCCAGCAGTCCCCTACTAGCTTCCTACAATGAGCAGTTCTTC.